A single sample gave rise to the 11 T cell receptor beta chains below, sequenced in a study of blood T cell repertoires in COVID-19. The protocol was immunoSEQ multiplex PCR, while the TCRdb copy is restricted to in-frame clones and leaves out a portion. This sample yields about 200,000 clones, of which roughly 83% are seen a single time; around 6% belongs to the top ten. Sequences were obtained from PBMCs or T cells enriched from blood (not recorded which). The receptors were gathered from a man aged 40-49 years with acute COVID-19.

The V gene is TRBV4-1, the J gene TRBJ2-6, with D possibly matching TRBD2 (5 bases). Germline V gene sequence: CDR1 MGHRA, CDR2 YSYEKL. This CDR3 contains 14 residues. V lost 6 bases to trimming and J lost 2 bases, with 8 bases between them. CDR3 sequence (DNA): TGCGCCAGCAGTCGGGAAACTGGGGCCAACGTCCTGACTTTC. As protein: CASSRETGANVLTF.

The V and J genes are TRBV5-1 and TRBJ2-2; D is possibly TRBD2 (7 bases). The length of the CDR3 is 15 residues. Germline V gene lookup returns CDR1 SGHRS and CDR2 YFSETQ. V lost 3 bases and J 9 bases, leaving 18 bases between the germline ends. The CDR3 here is CASSSASGGGRELFF. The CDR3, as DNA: TGCGCCAGCAGCTCCGCTAGCGGTGGGGGCAGGGAGCTGTTTTTT.

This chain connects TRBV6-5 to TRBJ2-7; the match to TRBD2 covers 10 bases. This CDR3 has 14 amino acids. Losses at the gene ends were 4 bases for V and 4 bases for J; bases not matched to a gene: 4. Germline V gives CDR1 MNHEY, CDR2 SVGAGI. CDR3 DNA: TGTGCCAGCAGTTCCGGACTAGCGGATTACGAGCAGTACTTC. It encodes CASSSGLADYEQYF.

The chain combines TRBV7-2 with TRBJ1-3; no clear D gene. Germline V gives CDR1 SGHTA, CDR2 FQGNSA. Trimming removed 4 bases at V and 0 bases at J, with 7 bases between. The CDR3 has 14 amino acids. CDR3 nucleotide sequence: TGTGCCAGCAGCTATCAAATCTCTGGAAACACCATATATTTT. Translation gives CASSYQISGNTIYF.

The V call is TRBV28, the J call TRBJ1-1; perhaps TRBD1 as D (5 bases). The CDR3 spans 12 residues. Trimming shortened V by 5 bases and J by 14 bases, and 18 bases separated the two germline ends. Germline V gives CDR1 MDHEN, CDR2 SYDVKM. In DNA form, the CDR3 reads TGTGCCAGCAGTACTCAGGGTGGGTTGGAGTTCTTT. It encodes CASSTQGGLEFF.

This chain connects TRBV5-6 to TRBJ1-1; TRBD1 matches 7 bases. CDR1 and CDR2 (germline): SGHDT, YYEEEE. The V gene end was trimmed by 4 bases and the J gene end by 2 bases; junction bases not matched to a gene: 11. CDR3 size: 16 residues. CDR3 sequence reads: CASSRDPTGSNTEAFF. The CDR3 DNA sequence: TGTGCCAGCAGCCGAGACCCGACAGGGTCCAACACTGAAGCTTTCTTT. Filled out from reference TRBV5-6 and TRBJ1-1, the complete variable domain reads DAGVTQSPTHLIKTRGQQVTLRCSPKSGHDTVSWYQQALGQGPQFIFQYYEEEERQRGNFPDRFSGHQFPNYSSELNVNALLLGDSALYLCASSRDPTGSNTEAFFGQGTRLTVV.

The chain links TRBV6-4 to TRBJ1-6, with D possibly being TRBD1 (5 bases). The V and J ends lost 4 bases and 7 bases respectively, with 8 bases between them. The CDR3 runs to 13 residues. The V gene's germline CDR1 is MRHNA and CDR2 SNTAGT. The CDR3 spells CASSGGGNSPLHF. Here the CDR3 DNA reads TGTGCCAGCAGTGGGGGGGGAAATTCACCCCTCCACTTT.

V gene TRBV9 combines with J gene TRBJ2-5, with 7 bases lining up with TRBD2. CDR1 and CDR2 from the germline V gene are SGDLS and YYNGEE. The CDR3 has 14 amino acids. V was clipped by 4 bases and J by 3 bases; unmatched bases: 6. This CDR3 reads CASSLYGLEETQYF. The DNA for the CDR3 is TGTGCCAGCAGCTTATACGGACTAGAAGAGACCCAGTACTTC.

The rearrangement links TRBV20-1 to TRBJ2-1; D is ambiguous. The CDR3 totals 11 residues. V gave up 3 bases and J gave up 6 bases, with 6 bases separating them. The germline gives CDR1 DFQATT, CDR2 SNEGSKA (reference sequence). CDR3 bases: TGCAGTGCTAGGTTCAGCAATGAGCAGTTCTTC. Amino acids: CSARFSNEQFF.

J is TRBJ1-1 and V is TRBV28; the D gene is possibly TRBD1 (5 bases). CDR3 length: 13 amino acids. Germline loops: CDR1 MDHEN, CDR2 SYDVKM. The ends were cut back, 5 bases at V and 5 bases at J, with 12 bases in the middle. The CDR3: CASSHGGDTEAFF. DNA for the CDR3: TGTGCCAGCAGTCACGGGGGGGATACTGAAGCTTTCTTT.

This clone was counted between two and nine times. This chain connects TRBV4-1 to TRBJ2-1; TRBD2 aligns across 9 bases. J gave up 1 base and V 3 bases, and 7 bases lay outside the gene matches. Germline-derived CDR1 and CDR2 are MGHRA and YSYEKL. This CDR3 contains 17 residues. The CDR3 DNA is TGCGCCAGCAGCCACCCAACTAGCGGGTCTTCCTACAATGAGCAGTTCTTC. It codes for CASSHPTSGSSYNEQFF.